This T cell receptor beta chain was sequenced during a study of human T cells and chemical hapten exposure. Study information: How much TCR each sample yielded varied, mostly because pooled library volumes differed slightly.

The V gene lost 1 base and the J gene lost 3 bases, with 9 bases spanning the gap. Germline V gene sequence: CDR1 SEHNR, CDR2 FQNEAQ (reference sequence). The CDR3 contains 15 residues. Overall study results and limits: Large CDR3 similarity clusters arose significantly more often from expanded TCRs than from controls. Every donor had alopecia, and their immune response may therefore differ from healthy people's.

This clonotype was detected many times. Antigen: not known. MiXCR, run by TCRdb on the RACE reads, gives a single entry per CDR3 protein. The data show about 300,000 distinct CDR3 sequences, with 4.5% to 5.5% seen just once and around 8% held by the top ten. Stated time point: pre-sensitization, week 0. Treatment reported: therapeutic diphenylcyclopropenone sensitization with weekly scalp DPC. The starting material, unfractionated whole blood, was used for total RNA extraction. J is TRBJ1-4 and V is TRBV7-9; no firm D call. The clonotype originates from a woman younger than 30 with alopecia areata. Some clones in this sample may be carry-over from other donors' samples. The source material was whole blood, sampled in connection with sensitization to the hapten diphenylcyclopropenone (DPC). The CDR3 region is CASSLGRRSNEKLFF. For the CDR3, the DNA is TGTGCCAGCAGCTTAGGACGCAGATCTAATGAAAAACTGTTTTTT.